This is a list of T cell receptor beta chains from one sample in a study of blood T cells in healthy people across ages. Each CDR3 protein gets one entry after TCRdb re-called the 5' RACE reads with MiXCR. Found here are 900,000 to 950,000 distinct CDR3 sequences, roughly 28% of them singletons; the top ten hold roughly 10%. The same data also contributed to another study, on T cells of mothers and their children.

Sequencing was carried out using blood. Receptors were obtained from a woman between 40 and 55 years old in good health. CDR3s include the opening cysteine and the closing phenylalanine or tryptophan. A D gene is named only where the DNA matches it firmly.

TRBJ2-5,TRBD2,TRBV3-1,CASSQKSGALLAGEQETQYF
TRBJ2-1,NA,TRBV7-6,CASSLVGTEQFF
TRBJ2-3,NA,TRBV20-1,CSAPVQGGDTQYF
TRBJ1-2,TRBD1,TRBV12-3/TRBV12-4,CASSQQGAYGYTF
TRBJ2-1,TRBD2,TRBV11-2,CASSLGTSGGRRNNEQFF
TRBJ1-2,NA,TRBV4-3,CASSLGHINYGYTF
TRBJ2-5,TRBD2,TRBV14,CASSQGTRTGTQYF
TRBJ2-7,TRBD2,TRBV6-2/TRBV6-3,CASKMGLVYEQYF
TRBJ1-5,TRBD1,TRBV6-1,CASSEGQSDQPQHF
TRBJ1-4,TRBD1,TRBV20-1,CSASRDRREKLFF
TRBJ2-2,NA,TRBV24-1,CATRASANTGELFF
TRBJ1-4,NA,TRBV5-1,CASTHRDTSNEKLFF
TRBJ2-1,TRBD2,TRBV20-1,CSARRASGGAYEQFF